This is a list of T cell receptor beta chains from one sample in a study of T cell responses to AZD1222 COVID-19 vaccine. Here immunoSEQ multiplex PCR was the method, and the copy in TCRdb shows in-frame clones only, minus some. The repertoire holds about 140,000 clones, with 75% to 95% as singletons. Specimen: peripheral blood, collected on day 0 of AZD1222 vaccination. All receptors derive from an adult in good health. CDR3s include the opening cysteine and the closing phenylalanine or tryptophan. Each record gives: V gene, D gene, J gene, clone size, CDR3 protein, CDR3 DNA. D genes are given only for firm matches. For some rows the clone size is stated as once, few or many, or as a class when expanded; others skip it.

>TRBV12-5|.|TRBJ1-1|.
CASGPIGDKEAFF
TGTGCTAGTGGCCCGATTGGGGACAAGGAAGCTTTCTTT
>TRBV10-3|TRBD2|TRBJ2-7|few
CAISIPGLGGGNEQYF
TGTGCCATCAGTATACCGGGACTAGGAGGAGGAAACGAGCAGTACTTC
>TRBV4-2|TRBD1|TRBJ1-2|.
CASSQAGGVGYGYTF
TGTGCCAGCAGCCAAGCAGGGGGTGTAGGCTATGGCTACACCTTC
>TRBV30|.|TRBJ2-7|.
CAWESGRYEQYF
TGTGCCTGGGAAAGTGGACGCTACGAGCAGTACTTC
>TRBV1|.|TRBJ2-7|.
CTSSQEIRQVYEQYF
TGCACCAGCAGCCAAGAGATAAGACAGGTCTACGAGCAGTACTTC
>TRBV5-8|.|TRBJ1-2|.
CASSFSREGYGYTF
TGTGCCAGCAGCTTCTCCAGGGAGGGCTATGGCTACACCTTC
>TRBV11-3|TRBD2|TRBJ2-7|.
CASSLGALVLAPSYEQYF
TGTGCCAGCAGCTTAGGGGCCCTCGTACTAGCGCCGTCCTACGAGCAGTACTTC
>TRBV20-1|TRBD1|TRBJ1-2|.
CSASGSGQGASNYGYTF
TGCAGTGCTAGTGGTTCGGGACAGGGGGCTTCTAACTATGGCTACACCTTC
>TRBV4-1|TRBD2|TRBJ2-3|.
CASSQDLAGGPVSTDTQYF
TGCGCCAGCAGCCAAGACTTAGCGGGGGGGCCTGTGAGCACAGATACGCAGTATTTT
>TRBV3-1/TRBV3-2|.|TRBJ1-2|.
CASSQNSGGDGYTF
TGTGCCAGCAGCCAGAATAGCGGGGGAGATGGCTACACCTTC
>TRBV7-2|TRBD1|TRBJ1-5|.
CASSRDRGSQPQHF
TGTGCCAGCAGCAGGGACAGGGGATCTCAGCCCCAGCATTTT
>TRBV5-8|TRBD1|TRBJ2-1|.
CASSHRDRGLDSYNEQFF
TGTGCCAGCAGCCACCGGGACAGGGGGCTTGACTCCTACAATGAGCAGTTCTTC
>TRBV6-2/TRBV6-3|.|TRBJ2-4|once
CASSLRVAKNIQYF
TGTGCCAGCAGTCTCAGGGTAGCCAAAAACATTCAGTACTTC
>TRBV7-7|.|TRBJ2-2|.
CASSLVGGETTGELFF
TGTGCCAGCAGCTTAGTAGGTGGGGAAACCACCGGGGAGCTGTTTTTT
>TRBV3-1/TRBV3-2|.|TRBJ2-1|.
CASSQVEHTYNEQFF
TGTGCCAGCAGCCAAGTAGAGCACACCTACAATGAGCAGTTCTTC
>TRBV6-2/TRBV6-3|TRBD1|TRBJ1-1|.
CASSYLVGGQTLNTEAFF
TGTGCCAGCAGTTACCTGGTCGGGGGACAGACATTGAACACTGAAGCTTTCTTT
>TRBV21-1|.|TRBJ2-5|.
CASSKRGQGTETQYF
TGTGCCAGCAGCAAAAGGGGACAGGGCACAGAGACCCAGTACTTC
>TRBV28|.|TRBJ1-3|.
CASSSFDPGLSGNTIYF
TGTGCCAGCAGTTCCTTCGACCCCGGGCTCTCTGGAAACACCATATATTTT
>TRBV7-8|TRBD1|TRBJ2-7|.
CASSLVLGQTYEQYF
TGTGCCAGCAGCTTAGTCTTGGGACAGACCTACGAGCAGTACTTC
>TRBV27|.|TRBJ2-5|.
CASSSLARQETQYF
TGTGCCAGCAGTTCTCTAGCCCGCCAAGAGACCCAGTACTTC
>TRBV5-6|.|TRBJ1-4|.
CASSSVLQGGEKLFF
TGTGCCAGCAGCTCCGTTTTGCAGGGAGGTGAAAAACTGTTTTTT
>TRBV27|TRBD1|TRBJ1-1|few
CASSRQGMNTEAFF
TGTGCCAGCAGCCGACAGGGAATGAACACTGAAGCTTTCTTT
>TRBV4-3|TRBD1|TRBJ1-1|.
CASSQATGLSIAFF
TGCGCCAGCAGCCAAGCGACAGGGCTAAGCATAGCTTTCTTT
>TRBV5-6|.|TRBJ2-7|.
CASSLEAYEQYF
TGTGCCAGCAGCTTGGAGGCCTACGAGCAGTACTTC
>TRBV10-3|.|TRBJ1-1|.
CAISERLENTEAFF
TGTGCCATCAGTGAGAGGCTGGAAAACACTGAAGCTTTCTTT
>TRBV5-1|.|TRBJ2-5|.
CASSPNGPQETQYF
TGCGCCAGCAGCCCTAATGGGCCACAAGAGACCCAGTACTTC
>TRBV7-8|.|TRBJ1-2|.
CASSFRDDQYYGYTF
TGTGCCAGCAGCTTCCGGGACGATCAATACTATGGCTACACCTTC
>TRBV19|.|TRBJ1-5|.
CASSPQAHTGLLNQPQHF
TGTGCCAGTAGTCCCCAAGCCCATACAGGGCTCTTGAATCAGCCCCAGCATTTT
>TRBV29-1|TRBD2|TRBJ2-3|.
CSVVGGLGSTQYF
TGCAGCGTTGTAGGGGGACTAGGGAGTACGCAGTATTTT
>TRBV11-3|TRBD2|TRBJ2-2|.
CASSQRGGLLAGGTGELFF
TGTGCCAGCAGCCAACGTGGAGGGTTATTAGCGGGGGGTACCGGGGAGCTGTTTTTT
>TRBV7-2|TRBD1|TRBJ2-7|once
CASSQDRYSYEQYF
TGTGCCAGCAGCCAGGACAGGTACTCCTACGAGCAGTACTTC
>TRBV20-1|.|TRBJ1-1|once
CSAVQNTEAFF
TGCAGTGCCGTACAGAACACTGAAGCTTTCTTT
>TRBV19|TRBD2|TRBJ2-5|.
CASSTVGGQETQYF
TGTGCCAGTAGTACGGTCGGGGGGCAAGAGACCCAGTACTTC
>TRBV28|TRBD1|TRBJ1-2|.
CASRTGGNYGYTF
TGTGCCAGCAGAACAGGGGGAAACTATGGCTACACCTTC
>TRBV5-1|.|TRBJ1-1|once
CASSPPMGPTEAFF
TGCGCCAGCAGCCCACCAATGGGCCCCACTGAAGCTTTCTTT
>TRBV10-2|.|TRBJ2-7|.
CASSGIGSRDEQYF
TGCGCCAGCAGTGGGATCGGGAGTCGCGACGAGCAGTACTTC
>TRBV6-5|TRBD2|TRBJ2-5|.
CASSSLAGGQETQYF
TGTGCCAGCAGCTCCCTGGCGGGGGGACAAGAGACCCAGTACTTC
>TRBV4-1|.|TRBJ1-6|.
CASSQDSDYSDSPLHF
TGCGCCAGCAGCCAAGATAGCGACTATTCAGATTCACCCCTCCACTTT
>TRBV5-4|.|TRBJ2-7|.
CASSLWRSGYEQYF
TGTGCCAGCAGCTTATGGAGGTCCGGGTACGAGCAGTACTTC
>TRBV5-6|.|TRBJ2-7|.
CASSPSPGETYEQYF
TGTGCCAGCAGCCCCTCTCCAGGGGAAACCTACGAGCAGTACTTC